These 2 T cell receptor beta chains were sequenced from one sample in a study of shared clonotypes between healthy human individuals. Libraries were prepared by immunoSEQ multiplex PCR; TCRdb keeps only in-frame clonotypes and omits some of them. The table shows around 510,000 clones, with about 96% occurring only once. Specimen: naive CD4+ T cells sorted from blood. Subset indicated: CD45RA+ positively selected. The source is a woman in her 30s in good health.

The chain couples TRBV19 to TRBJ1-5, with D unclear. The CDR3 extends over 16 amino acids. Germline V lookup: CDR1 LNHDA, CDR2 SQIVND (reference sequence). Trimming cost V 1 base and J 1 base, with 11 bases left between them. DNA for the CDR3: TGTGCCAGTAGTATAGGGTCAGTTATGAGCAATCAGCCCCAGCATTTT. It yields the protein CASSIGSVMSNQPQHF. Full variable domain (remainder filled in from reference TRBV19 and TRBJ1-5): DGGITQSPKYLFRKEGQNVTLSCEQNLNHDAMYWYRQDPGQGLRLIYYSQIVNDFQKGDIAEGYSVSREKKESFPLTVTSAQKNPTAFYLCASSIGSVMSNQPQHFGDGTRLSIL.

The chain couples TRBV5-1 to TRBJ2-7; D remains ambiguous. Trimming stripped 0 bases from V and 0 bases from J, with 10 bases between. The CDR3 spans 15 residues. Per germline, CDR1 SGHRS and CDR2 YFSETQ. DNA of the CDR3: TGCGCCAGCAGCTTGGCCGGGCGAAGCTCCTACGAGCAGTACTTC. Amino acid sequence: CASSLAGRSSYEQYF.